This TCR beta chain was captured by sequencing in a study of blood T cell repertoires in COVID-19 (dated by TCRdb to 2020 to 2021). With regard to the full study: Samples from collaborators originated in the United States, Italy and Spain and spanned both the acute and convalescent phases of COVID-19. The dataset comprised deeply sampled blood TCRbeta repertoires from subjects exposed to, actively infected with, or recovered from COVID-19. The samples were drawn from two sources: the first 160 participants of the ongoing ImmuneRACE study, and 950 to 1,500 subjects contributed by 6 global collaborators. Sample metadata almost always included a de-identified subject ID, COVID-19 status, age in years and sex. The prospective study material was composed of cDNA or gDNA derived from T cells, B-cell-depleted T cells, or PBMCs. A freely available public database, intended as a resource for researchers studying the immune response to SARS-CoV-2, is where the repertoires were released. HLA class I and class II types, where available, came from metadata supplied by the sample provider rather than from assay-based typing. The paper as a whole reports these results and caveats: How much clinical and demographic metadata was included differed by source and by participant, and the metadata was provided uncurated.

At one collaborating source in Seattle, patients were enrolled during active infection and were followed longitudinally through the course of disease. Collaborating institutions collected whole blood in K2EDTA tubes following their own protocols. For TCRbeta analysis, collaborators shipped samples in one of three forms: frozen whole blood, isolated PBMCs, or DNA extracted from either of those sample types. TCRbeta CDR3 regions were amplified from genomic DNA using the immunoSEQ Assay, a bias-controlled multiplex PCR. On the study's bioinformatics: Nucleated cell counts per sample were estimated from amplification of reference gene primers within the assay. Sequence reads were collapsed and filtered to measure the absolute abundance of every unique TCRbeta CDR3 rearrangement. Productive Simpson clonality was computed per sample as the square root of Simpson's diversity index over productive rearrangements. In TCRdb, the immuneACCESS table is reduced to in-frame sequences with V and J assigned. These tables do not hold every clone; where another copy was compared, an unresolved V gene accounts for under half, and the others remain unexplained. The V and J calls and clone size are taken from that table; D and trimming were inferred from the DNA. The sample yields hundreds of thousands of clones; roughly 86% were counted once. The ten largest make up around 10% of the sample.

Counted from cysteine to phenylalanine, this CDR3 has 17 amino acids. Here the CDR3 DNA is all that survives: 51 bases in frame from base 1. According to the germline V gene (reference sequence), CDR1 reads SEHNR and CDR2 reads FQNEAQ. A distance of 18 bases separates the germline ends of V and J, which lose 3 bases and 1 base respectively. With respect to this clone: The antigen this receptor binds is unknown. Per-base quality was not reported, and no clone a single base away is much larger than it.

The chain was built from TRBV7-9 and TRBJ1-1; the D gene is perhaps TRBD1, from 6 matching bases. This TCR derives from a woman in her 30s with COVID-19, enrolled during active disease. The sequencing input was peripheral blood. The CDR3 sequence is CASSFNPQDSQNTEAFF. The nucleotides read TGTGCCAGCAGCTTTAATCCTCAGGACAGCCAGAACACTGAAGCTTTCTTT.